This T cell receptor beta chain came from a study of T-cell memory formation after mild COVID-19. The study, taken as a whole, reports: Contracting CD4+ clones were located mainly in CM and EM, and CD8+ clones in EMRA.

TCRdb redid the calling of the 5' RACE reads with MiXCR, one entry per CDR3 protein. The sample has roughly 320,000 distinct CDR3 sequences; 28% are singletons. About this clonotype itself: The antigen is undetermined.

The germline V gene encodes CDR1 SGHTA and CDR2 FQGNSA. The CDR3 contains 14 residues. V lost 5 bases, J lost 15 bases, and 11 bases stayed unmatched. The receptor was derived from an adult woman who had mild COVID-19 (a few samples of this study predate the infection). Cell type and time point are not known. Source material: PBMCs or a T cell subset sorted from them (not recorded which). V and J are TRBV7-2 and TRBJ2-1; 12 positions match TRBD2. The CDR3 coding sequence is TGTGCCAGCAGCCCAGAGACTAGCGGGAGTCTGGTGTTCTTC. This encodes CASSPETSGSLVFF. Looking up the rest from reference TRBV7-2 and TRBJ2-1 gives the full variable domain: GAGVSQSPSNKVTEKGKDVELRCDPISGHTALYWYRQSLGQGLEFLIYFQGNSAPDKSGLPSDRFSAERTGGSVSTLTIQRTQQEDSAVYLCASSPETSGSLVFFGPGTRLTVL.